This record covers a single TCR beta chain. A read error is possible here, since a much larger clone lies one base away. MiXCR, applied by TCRdb to the 5' RACE reads, yields one record per CDR3 protein. Of around 23,000 distinct CDR3 sequences listed, around 4.3% were seen once; the top ten hold 15% to 20%. This entry belongs to a study of early T cells in non-severe SARS-CoV-2 infection. Germline V gives CDR1 MDHEN, CDR2 SYDVKM. This CDR3 is 12 amino acids long. This TCR was sampled from an adult who was a healthcare worker with PCR-confirmed SARS-CoV-2 infection or an uninfected control (not recorded which). The specimen sequenced was whole blood. The rearrangement uses TRBV28 and TRBJ2-7, with D hard to call. CDR3 in DNA: TGTGCCAGCAGGAGTACCTCCTACGGGCAGTACTTC. This sequence encodes CASRSTSYGQYF.